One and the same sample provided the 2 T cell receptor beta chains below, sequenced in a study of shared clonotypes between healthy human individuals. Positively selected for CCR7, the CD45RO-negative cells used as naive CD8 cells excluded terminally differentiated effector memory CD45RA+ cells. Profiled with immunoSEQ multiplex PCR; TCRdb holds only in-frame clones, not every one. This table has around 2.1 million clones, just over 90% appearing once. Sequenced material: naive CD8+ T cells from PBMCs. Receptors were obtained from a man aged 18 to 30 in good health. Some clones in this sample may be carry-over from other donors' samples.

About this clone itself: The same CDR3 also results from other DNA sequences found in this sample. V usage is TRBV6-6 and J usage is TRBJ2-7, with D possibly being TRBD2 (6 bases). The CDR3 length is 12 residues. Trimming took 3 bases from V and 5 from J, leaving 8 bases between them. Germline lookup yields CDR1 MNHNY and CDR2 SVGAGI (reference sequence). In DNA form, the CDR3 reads TGTGCCAGCAGTTATTCGGGGGACGAGCAGTACTTC. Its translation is CASSYSGDEQYF.

The CDR3 DNA sequence: TGTGCCAGCAGCTTAGGGACTAGCCGTACTTACAATGAGCAGTTCTTC. Protein sequence: CASSLGTSRTYNEQFF. The J gene is TRBJ2-1, the V gene TRBV7-9; 8 bases are shared with TRBD2. The germline gives CDR1 SEHNR, CDR2 FQNEAQ (reference sequence). The CDR3 sequence is 16 residues long. J gave up 4 bases and V 1 base, and 6 bases lay outside the gene matches.